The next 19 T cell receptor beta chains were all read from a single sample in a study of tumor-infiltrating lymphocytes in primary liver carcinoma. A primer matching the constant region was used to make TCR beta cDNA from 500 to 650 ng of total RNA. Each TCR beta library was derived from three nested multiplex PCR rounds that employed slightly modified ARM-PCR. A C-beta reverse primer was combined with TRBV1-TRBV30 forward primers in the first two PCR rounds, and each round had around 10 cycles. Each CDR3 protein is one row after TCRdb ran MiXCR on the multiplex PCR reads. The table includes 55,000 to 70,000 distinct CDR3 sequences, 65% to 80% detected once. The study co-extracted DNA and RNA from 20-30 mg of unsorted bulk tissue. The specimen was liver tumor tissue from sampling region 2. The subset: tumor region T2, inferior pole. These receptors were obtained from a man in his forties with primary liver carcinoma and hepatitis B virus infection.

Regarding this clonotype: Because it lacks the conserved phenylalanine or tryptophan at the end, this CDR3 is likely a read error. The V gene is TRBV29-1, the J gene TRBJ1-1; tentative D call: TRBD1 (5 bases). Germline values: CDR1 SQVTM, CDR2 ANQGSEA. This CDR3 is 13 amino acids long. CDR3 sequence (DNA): TGCAGCGTTGGGGGGGGAATGAACACTGAGGCTTTCCTT. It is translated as CSVGGGMNTEAFL.

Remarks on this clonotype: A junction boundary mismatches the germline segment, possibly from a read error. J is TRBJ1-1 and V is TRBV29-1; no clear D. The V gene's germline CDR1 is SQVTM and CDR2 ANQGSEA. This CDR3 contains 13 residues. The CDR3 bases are TGCAGCGCCCTACCAAACCTGAACCCTGAAGCTTTCTTT. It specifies CSALPNLNPEAFF.

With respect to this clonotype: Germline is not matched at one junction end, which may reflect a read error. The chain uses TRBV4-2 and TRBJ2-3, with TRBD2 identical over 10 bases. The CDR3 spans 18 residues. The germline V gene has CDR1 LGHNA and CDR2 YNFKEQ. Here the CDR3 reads CASSQVSLLAGATDTQYF. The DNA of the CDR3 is TGTGCCAGTAGCCAAGTGTCACTTCTAGCGGGAGCGACAGATACGCAGTATTTT.

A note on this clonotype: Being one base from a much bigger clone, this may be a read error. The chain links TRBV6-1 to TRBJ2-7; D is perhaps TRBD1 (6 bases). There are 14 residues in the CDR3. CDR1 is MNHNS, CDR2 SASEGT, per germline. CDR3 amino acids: CASSPTGRGYEQCF. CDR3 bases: TGTGCCAGCAGTCCGACAGGAAGAGGGTACGAGCAGTGCTTC.

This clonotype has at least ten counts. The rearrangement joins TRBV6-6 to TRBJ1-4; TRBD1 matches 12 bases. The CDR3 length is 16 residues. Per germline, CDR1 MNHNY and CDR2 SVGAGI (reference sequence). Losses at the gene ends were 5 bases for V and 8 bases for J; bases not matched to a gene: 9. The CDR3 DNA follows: TGTGCCAGCAGTAACCGGGACAGGGGGCGAGGCGAAAAACTGTTTTTT. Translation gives CASSNRDRGRGEKLFF.

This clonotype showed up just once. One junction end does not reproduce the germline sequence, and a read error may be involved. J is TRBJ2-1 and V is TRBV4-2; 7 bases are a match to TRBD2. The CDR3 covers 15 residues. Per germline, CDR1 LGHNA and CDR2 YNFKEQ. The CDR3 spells CASRLWTSDYDEQFF. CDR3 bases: TGTGCCAGCAGATTATGGACTAGTGACTACGATGAGCAGTTCTTC.

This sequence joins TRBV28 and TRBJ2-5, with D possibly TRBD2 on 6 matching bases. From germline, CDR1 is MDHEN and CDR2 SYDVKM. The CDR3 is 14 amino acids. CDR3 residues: CAGSHTRGVETQYF. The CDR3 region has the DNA TGTGCAGGCAGCCATACCCGCGGGGTAGAGACCCAGTACTTC.

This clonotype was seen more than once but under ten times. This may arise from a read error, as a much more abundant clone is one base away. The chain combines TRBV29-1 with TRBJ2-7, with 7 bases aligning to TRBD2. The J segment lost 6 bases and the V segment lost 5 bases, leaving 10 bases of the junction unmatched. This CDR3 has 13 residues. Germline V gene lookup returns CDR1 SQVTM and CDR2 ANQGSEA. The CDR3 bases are TGCAGCGTTCCATCGAGGGGAGGGCGCGAGCAGTACTTC. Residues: CSVPSRGGREQYF.

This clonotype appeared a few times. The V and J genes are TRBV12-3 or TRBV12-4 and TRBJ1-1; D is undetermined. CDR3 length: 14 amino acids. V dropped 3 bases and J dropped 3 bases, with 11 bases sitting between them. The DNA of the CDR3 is TGTGCCAGCAGTTTGGTGGATAGGGACACTGAAGCTTTCTTT. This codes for CASSLVDRDTEAFF.

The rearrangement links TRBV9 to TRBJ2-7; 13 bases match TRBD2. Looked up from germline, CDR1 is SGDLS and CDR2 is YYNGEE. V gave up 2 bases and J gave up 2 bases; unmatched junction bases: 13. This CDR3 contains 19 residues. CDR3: CASSVGPHPTSGRAYEQYF. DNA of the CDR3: TGTGCCAGCAGCGTCGGGCCCCACCCTACTAGCGGGAGGGCCTACGAGCAGTACTTC.

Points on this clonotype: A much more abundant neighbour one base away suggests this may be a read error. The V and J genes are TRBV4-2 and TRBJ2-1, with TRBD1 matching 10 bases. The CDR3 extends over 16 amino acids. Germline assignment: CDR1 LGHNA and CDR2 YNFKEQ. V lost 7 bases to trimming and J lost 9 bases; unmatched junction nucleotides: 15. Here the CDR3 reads CASIHAGGQGNIEQFF. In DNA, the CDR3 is TGTGCCAGCATCCACGCCGGGGGACAGGGGAACATTGAGCAGTTCTTC.

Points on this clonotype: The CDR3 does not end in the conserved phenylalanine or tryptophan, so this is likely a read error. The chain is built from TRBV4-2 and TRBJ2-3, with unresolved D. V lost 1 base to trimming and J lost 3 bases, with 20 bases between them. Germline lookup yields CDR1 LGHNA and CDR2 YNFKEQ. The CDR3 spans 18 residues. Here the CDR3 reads CASSQVALLEEATDTQYL. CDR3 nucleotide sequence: TGTGCCAGCAGCCAAGTGGCGCTTCTAGAGGAAGCGACAGATACGCAGTATTTG.

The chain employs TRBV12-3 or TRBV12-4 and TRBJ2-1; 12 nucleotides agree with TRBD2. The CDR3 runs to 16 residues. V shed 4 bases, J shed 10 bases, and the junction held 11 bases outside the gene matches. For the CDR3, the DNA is TGTGCCAGCAGTTATGGACTAGCGGGACCGTCGGACGAGCAGTTCTTC. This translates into CASSYGLAGPSDEQFF.

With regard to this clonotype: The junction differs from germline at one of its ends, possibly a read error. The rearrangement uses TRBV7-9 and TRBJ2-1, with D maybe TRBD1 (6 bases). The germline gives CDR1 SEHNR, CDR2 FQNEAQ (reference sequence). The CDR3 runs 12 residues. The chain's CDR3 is CASSFGQSEQFF. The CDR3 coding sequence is TGTGCCAGCAGCTTCGGACAGAGTGAGCAATTCTTC.

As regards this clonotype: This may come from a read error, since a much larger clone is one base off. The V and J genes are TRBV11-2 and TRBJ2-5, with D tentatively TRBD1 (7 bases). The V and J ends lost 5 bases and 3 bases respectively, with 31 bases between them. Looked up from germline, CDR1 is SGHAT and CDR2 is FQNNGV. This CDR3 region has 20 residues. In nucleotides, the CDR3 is TGTGCCAGCAGCCCCCTCCCGGGAGAGACAGGGTTTCCCGAAAAAGAGACCCAGTACTTC. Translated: CASSPLPGETGFPEKETQYF. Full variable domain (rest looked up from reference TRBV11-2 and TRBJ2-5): EAGVAQSPRYKIIEKRQSVAFWCNPISGHATLYWYQQILGQGPKLLIQFQNNGVVDDSQLPKDRFSAERLKGVDSTLKIQPAKLEDSAVYLCASSPLPGETGFPEKETQYFGPGTRLLVL.

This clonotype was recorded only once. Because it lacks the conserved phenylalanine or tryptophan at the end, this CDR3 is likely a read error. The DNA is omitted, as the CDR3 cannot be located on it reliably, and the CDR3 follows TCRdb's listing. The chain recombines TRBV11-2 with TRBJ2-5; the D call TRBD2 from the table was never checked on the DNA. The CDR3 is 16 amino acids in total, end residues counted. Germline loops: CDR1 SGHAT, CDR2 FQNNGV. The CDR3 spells CVSSQTPGGEKETQYL.

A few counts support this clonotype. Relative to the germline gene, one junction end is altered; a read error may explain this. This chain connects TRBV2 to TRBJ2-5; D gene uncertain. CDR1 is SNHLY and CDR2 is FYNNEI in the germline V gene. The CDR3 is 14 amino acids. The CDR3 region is CASKNTLGKETQYF. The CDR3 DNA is TGTGCCAGCAAAAACACTCTGGGAAAAGAGACTCAGTACTTC. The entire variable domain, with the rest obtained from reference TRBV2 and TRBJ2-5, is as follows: EPEVTQTPSHQVTQMGQEVILRCVPISNHLYFYWYRQILGQKVEFLVSFYNNEISEKSEIFDDQFSVERPDGSNFTLKIRSTKLEDSAMYFCASKNTLGKETQYFGPGTRLLVL.

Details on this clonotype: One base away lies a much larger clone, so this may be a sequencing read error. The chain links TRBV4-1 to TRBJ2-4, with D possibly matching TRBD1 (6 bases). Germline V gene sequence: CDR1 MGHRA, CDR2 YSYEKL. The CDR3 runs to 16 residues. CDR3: CASGQVGQSAKNIKYF. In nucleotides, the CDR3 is TGCGCCAGCGGCCAAGTAGGACAGTCGGCCAAAAACATTAAGTACTTC.

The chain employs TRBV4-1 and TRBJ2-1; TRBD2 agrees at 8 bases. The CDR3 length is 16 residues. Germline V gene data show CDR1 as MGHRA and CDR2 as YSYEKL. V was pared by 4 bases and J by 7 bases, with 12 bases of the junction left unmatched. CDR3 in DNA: TGCGCCAGCAGCCCCGAACTAGCGGAGGCTTATAATGAGCAGTTCTTC. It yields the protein CASSPELAEAYNEQFF.